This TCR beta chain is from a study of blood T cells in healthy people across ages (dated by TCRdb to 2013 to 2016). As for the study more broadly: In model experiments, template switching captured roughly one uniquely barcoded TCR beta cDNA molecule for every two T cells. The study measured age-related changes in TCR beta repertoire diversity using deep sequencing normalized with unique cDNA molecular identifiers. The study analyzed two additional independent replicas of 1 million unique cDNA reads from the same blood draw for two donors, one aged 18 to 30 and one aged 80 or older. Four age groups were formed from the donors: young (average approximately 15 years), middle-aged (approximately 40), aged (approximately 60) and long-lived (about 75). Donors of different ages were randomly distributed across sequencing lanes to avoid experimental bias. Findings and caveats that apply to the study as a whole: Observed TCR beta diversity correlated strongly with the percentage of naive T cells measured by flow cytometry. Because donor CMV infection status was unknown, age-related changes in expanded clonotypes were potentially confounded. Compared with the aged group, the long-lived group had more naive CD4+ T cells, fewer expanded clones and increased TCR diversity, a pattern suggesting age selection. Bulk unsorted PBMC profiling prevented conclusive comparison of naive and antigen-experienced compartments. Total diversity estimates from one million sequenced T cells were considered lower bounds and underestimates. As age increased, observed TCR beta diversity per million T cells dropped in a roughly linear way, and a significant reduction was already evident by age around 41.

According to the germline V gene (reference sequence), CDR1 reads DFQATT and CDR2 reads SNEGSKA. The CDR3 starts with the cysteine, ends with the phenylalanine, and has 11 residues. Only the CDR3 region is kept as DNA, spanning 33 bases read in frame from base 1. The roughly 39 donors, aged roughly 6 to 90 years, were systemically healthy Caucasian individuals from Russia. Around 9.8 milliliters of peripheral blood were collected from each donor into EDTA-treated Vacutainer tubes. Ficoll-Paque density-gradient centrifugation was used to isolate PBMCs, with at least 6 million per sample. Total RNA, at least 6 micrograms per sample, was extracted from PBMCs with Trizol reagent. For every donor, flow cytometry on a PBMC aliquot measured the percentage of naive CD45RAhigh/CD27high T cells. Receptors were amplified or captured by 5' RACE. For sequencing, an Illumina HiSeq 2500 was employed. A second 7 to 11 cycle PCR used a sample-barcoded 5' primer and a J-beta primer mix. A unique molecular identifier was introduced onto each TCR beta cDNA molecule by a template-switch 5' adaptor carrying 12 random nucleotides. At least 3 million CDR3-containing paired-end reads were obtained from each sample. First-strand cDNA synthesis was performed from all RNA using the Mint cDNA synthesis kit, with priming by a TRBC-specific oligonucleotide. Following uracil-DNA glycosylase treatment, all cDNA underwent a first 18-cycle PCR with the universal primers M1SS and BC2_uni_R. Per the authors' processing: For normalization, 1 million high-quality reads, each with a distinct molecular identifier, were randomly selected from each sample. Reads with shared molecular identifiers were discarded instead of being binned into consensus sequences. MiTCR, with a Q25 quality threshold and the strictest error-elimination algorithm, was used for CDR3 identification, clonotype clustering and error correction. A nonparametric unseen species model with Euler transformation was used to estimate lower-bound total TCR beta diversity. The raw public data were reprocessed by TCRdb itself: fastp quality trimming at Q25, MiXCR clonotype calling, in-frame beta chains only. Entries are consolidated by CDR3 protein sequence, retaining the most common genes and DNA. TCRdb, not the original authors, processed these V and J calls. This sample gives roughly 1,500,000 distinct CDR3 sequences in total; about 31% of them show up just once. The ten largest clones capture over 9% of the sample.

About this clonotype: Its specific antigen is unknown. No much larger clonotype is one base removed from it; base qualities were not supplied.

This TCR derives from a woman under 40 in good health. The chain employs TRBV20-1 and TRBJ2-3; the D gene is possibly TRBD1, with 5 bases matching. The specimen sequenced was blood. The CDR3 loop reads CSERGTDTQYF. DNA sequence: TGCAGCGAAAGGGGTACAGATACGCAGTATTTT.